A single sample gave rise to the 15 T cell receptor beta chains below, sequenced in a study of identical twins. TCRdb reprocessed the 5' RACE reads with MiXCR, giving one entry per CDR3 protein. The data contain a few hundred thousand distinct CDR3 sequences, around a tenth of them seen just once; the ten biggest clones take up 3%. These same data were also listed under a study on yellow fever vaccine responses in identical twins.

Sample: PBMCs. These receptors were collected from a woman aged 18 to 35 in good health.

This clonotype was seen many times. The rearrangement links TRBV7-8 to TRBJ2-7, with a tentative D call TRBD1 (6 bases). Trimming took off 7 bases at V and 8 bases at J, with 15 bases between the two ends. The germline CDR1 and CDR2 sequences are SGHVS and FQNEAQ. The CDR3 is made up of 12 amino acids. This CDR3 reads CASMGTNVKQYF. The CDR3 nucleotides are TGTGCCAGCATGGGGACAAATGTAAAGCAGTACTTC.

This clonotype was found many times. The chain recombines TRBV15 with TRBJ2-5, with 10 positions matching TRBD2. In germline, CDR1 is LNHNV, CDR2 YYDKDF (reference sequence). The CDR3 is 16 amino acids. Germline trimming cut 4 bases from V and 1 base from J; bases unmatched to any gene: 6. CDR3 DNA: TGTGCCACCAGCACAGGAGCGGGAGGGGTCCAAGAGACCCAGTACTTC. Protein: CATSTGAGGVQETQYF.

In this sample, this clonotype turned up many times. The chain links TRBV29-1 to TRBJ2-1; D is perhaps TRBD2 (6 bases). Trimming shortened V by 7 bases and J by 0 bases, and 19 bases separated the two germline ends. Per the germline V gene, CDR1 is SQVTM and CDR2 is ANQGSEA. The CDR3 length is 16 residues. The CDR3 loop is CSGLGVGEDSYNEQFF. In nucleotides, the CDR3 is TGCAGCGGCCTAGGGGTGGGGGAGGACTCCTACAATGAGCAGTTCTTC.

This clonotype was seen more than once but under ten times. CDR3 region: CASSSLAGDYNEQFF. The CDR3 DNA is TGTGCCAGCAGCTCCTTAGCGGGTGACTACAATGAGCAGTTCTTC. The chain combines TRBV11-2 with TRBJ2-1, with 7 positions matching TRBD2. CDR3 length equals 15 residues. V dropped 4 bases and J dropped 3; count of bases not matched to a gene: 6. Germline lookup yields CDR1 SGHAT and CDR2 FQNNGV.

The chain joins TRBV10-2 to TRBJ1-4; D is unresolved. Deletions cut 4 bases from V and 4 bases from J, with 4 bases between. The CDR3 has 12 residues. Per the germline V gene, CDR1 is WSHSY and CDR2 is SAAADI. CDR3 loop: CASSVVNEKLFF. CDR3 nucleotides: TGCGCCAGCAGTGTGGTTAATGAAAAACTGTTTTTT.

The table lists this clonotype with many counts. This chain uses TRBV7-8 with TRBJ2-1; 8 bases fit TRBD2. J was trimmed by 7 bases and V by 1 base; bases with no gene match: 9. The CDR3 has 16 amino acids. CDR1 SGHVS and CDR2 FQNEAQ come from the germline V gene. The CDR3 sequence: CASSLEGSGMMNEQFF. CDR3 sequence (DNA): TGTGCCAGCAGCTTAGAGGGTAGCGGGATGATGAATGAGCAGTTCTTC.

This clonotype has a count of ten or more. The rearrangement uses TRBV7-8 and TRBJ1-1; weak D call: TRBD1 (6 bases). V shed 3 bases and J shed 5 bases, with 10 bases lying between them. Germline CDR1 and CDR2: SGHVS and FQNEAQ. The CDR3 extends over 13 amino acids. The CDR3 bases are TGTGCCAGCAGCTTTCAGGGGATGACTGAAGCTTTCTTT. Translation gives CASSFQGMTEAFF.

This clonotype was observed a handful of times. The rearrangement links TRBV7-2 to TRBJ2-3; TRBD2 agrees at 8 bases. Germline values: CDR1 SGHTA, CDR2 FQGNSA. The junction had 17 bases not matched to a gene; V was cut back by 3 bases and J by 6 bases. The CDR3 sequence is 18 residues long. The CDR3 bases are TGTGCCAGCAGCTTGCGGGGGGTTCGGTCCCTCAGTGTGGATACGCAGTATTTT. Protein: CASSLRGVRSLSVDTQYF.

The chain links TRBV4-2 to TRBJ2-1; 14 nucleotides match TRBD2. The V segment lost 2 bases and the J segment 5 bases; nucleotides outside the gene matches: 8. There are 18 residues in the CDR3. The germline V gene has CDR1 LGHNA and CDR2 YNFKEQ. CDR3 region: CASSQYPGLAGVDNEQFF. The CDR3 DNA is TGTGCCAGCAGCCAATACCCGGGACTAGCGGGAGTGGACAATGAGCAGTTCTTC.

In its sample, this clonotype was seen a few times. The genes are TRBV4-3 and TRBJ2-2, with D possibly being TRBD2 (6 bases). Germline CDR1 LGHNA, CDR2 YSLEER. Trimming shortened V by 0 bases and J by 6 bases, and 17 bases separated the two germline ends. The CDR3 length is 17 residues. As DNA, the CDR3 is TGCGCCAGCAGCCAAGATTTTGCGGGAATTGGTCCCGGGGAGCTGTTTTTT. Translated: CASSQDFAGIGPGELFF.

This clonotype was counted a few times. The V and J genes are TRBV5-1 and TRBJ2-4; D may be TRBD1 or TRBD2 (5 bases each). V dropped 4 bases and J dropped 9 bases, with 17 bases sitting between them. Germline assignment: CDR1 SGHRS and CDR2 YFSETQ. There are 14 residues in the CDR3. The chain's CDR3 is CASSSMTEGSIQYF. For the CDR3, the DNA is TGCGCCAGCAGCAGCATGACAGAGGGGTCCATTCAGTACTTC. The full variable domain, rest sourced from reference TRBV5-1 and TRBJ2-4, is KAGVTQTPRYLIKTRGQQVTLSCSPISGHRSVSWYQQTPGQGLQFLFEYFSETQRNKGNFPGRFSGRQFSNSRSEMNVSTLELGDSALYLCASSSMTEGSIQYFGAGTRLSVL.

In its sample, this clonotype was seen many times. This chain joins TRBV28 and TRBJ2-2, with 8 bases that match TRBD2. V was clipped by 6 bases and J by 0 bases; unmatched bases: 6. The CDR3 consists of 16 residues. The germline CDR1 and CDR2 sequences are MDHEN and SYDVKM. The DNA of the CDR3 is TGTGCCAGCAGCCCTGGACTAGCTGCGAACACCGGGGAGCTGTTTTTT. This gives the protein CASSPGLAANTGELFF.

CDR3 amino acids: CASTTAPNLVQYF. The CDR3 nucleotides are TGTGCCAGCACCACGGCCCCCAATTTAGTACAGTATTTT. The V gene is TRBV28, the J gene TRBJ2-3; D not resolved. Trimming removed 7 bases at V and 12 bases at J, with 20 bases between. In germline, CDR1 is MDHEN, CDR2 SYDVKM. CDR3 length: 13 residues.

This clonotype was observed at least ten times. The DNA for the CDR3 is TGTGCCAGCAGTCGCCCGCGGGGGGGCGGAGATACGCAGTATTTT. Its translation is CASSRPRGGGDTQYF. The chain joins TRBV28 to TRBJ2-3, with 9 bases that match TRBD2. Trimming took 5 bases from V and 5 from J; bases not matched to a gene: 8. CDR3 length equals 15 residues. Germline lookup yields CDR1 MDHEN and CDR2 SYDVKM.

V and J are TRBV7-2 and TRBJ1-1; D remains ambiguous. Germline values: CDR1 SGHTA, CDR2 FQGNSA. V lost 3 bases and J lost 3, with 14 bases in between. The CDR3 has 15 residues. The CDR3 reads CASSLRSGIHTEAFF. As DNA, the CDR3 is TGTGCCAGCAGCTTGCGTAGCGGGATTCACACTGAAGCTTTCTTT.